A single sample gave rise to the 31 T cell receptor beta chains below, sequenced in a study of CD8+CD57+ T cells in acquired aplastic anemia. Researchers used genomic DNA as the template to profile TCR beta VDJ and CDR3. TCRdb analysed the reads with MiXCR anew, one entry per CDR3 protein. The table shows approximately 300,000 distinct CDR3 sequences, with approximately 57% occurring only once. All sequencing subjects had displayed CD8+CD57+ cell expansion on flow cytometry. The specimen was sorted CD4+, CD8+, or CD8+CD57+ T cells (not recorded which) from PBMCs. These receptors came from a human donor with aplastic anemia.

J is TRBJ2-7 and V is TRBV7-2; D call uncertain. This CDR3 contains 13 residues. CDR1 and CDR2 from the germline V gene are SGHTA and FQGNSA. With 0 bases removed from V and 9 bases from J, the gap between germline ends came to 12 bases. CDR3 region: CASSLAPASRQYF. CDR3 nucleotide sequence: TGTGCCAGCAGCTTAGCGCCGGCCAGTCGGCAGTACTTC.

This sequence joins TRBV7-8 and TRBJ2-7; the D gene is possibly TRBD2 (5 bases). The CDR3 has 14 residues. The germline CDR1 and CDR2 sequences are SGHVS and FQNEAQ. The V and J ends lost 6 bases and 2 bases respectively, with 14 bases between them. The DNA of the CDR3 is TGTGCCAGCAGTTCCGGGCCGGGGACCTACGAGCAGTACTTC. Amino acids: CASSSGPGTYEQYF.

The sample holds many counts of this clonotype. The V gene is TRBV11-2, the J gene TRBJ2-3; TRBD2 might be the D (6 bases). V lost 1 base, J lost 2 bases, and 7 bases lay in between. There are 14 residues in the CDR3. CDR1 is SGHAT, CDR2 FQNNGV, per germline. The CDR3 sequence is CASSLVGLTDTQYF. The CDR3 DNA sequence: TGTGCCAGCAGCTTAGTGGGACTCACAGATACGCAGTATTTT.

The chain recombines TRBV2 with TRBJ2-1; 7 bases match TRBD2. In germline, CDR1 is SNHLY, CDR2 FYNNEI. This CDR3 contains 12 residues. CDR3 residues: CALAEAYNEQFF. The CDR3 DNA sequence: TGTGCTCTAGCGGAAGCATACAATGAGCAGTTCTTC.

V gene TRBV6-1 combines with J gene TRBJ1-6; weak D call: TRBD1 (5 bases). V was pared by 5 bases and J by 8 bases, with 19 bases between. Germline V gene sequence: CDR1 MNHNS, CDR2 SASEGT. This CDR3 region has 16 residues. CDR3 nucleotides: TGTGCCAGCAGTAAGCAGTCGGGGGGGGAGGATTCACCCCTCCACTTT. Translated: CASSKQSGGEDSPLHF.

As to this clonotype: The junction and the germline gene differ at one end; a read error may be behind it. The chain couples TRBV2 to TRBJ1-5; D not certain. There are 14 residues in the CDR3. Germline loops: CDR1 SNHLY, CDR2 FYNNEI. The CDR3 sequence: CARSENRINRPQHF. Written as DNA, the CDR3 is TGTGCAAGAAGTGAGAACCGTATCAATCGGCCCCAGCATTTT. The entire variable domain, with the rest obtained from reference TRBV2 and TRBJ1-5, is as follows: EPEVTQTPSHQVTQMGQEVILRCVPISNHLYFYWYRQILGQKVEFLVSFYNNEISEKSEIFDDQFSVERPDGSNFTLKIRSTKLEDSAMYFCARSENRINRPQHFGDGTRLSIL.

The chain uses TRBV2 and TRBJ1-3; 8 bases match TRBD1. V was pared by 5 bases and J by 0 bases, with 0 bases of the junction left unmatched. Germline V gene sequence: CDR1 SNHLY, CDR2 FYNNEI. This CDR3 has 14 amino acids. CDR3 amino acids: CASSTGGSGNTIYF. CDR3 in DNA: TGTGCCAGCAGTACAGGGGGCTCTGGAAACACCATATATTTT.

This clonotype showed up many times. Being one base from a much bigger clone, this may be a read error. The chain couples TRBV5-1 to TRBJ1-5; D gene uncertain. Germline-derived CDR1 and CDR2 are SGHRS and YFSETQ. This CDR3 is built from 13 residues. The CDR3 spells CASGLDGNQPQHF. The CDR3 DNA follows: TGCGCCAGCGGCTTGGACGGCAATCAGCCCCAGCATTTT.

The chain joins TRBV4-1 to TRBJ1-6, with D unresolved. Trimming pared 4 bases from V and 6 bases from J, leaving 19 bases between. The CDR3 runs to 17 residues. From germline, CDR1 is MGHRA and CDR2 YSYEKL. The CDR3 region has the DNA TGCGCCAGCAGCCCTTCTGTCGTAAAGGATAGTAATTCACCCCTCCACTTT. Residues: CASSPSVVKDSNSPLHF.

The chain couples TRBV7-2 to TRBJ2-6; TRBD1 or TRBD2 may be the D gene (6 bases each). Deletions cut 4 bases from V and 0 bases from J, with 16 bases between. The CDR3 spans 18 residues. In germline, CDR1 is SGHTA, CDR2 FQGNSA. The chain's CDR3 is CASSSNRGRGSGANVLTF. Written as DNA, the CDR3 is TGTGCCAGCAGCTCCAATCGGGGGCGCGGCTCTGGGGCCAACGTCCTGACTTTC.

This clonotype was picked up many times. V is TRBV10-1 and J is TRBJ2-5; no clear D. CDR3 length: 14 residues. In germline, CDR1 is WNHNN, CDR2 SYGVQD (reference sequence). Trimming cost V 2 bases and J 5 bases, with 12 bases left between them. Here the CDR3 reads CASSEAGREETQYF. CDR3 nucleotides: TGCGCCAGCAGTGAGGCAGGACGTGAGGAGACCCAGTACTTC.

CDR3 region: CASSSPRLAGERSYEQYF. CDR3 in DNA: TGTGCCAGCAGCTCCCCCCGTCTAGCGGGAGAGCGCTCCTACGAGCAGTACTTC. V gene TRBV7-9 combines with J gene TRBJ2-7, with 10 bases aligning to TRBD2. Trimming cost V 4 bases and J 0 bases; bases outside gene matches: 12. Germline V gene sequence: CDR1 SEHNR, CDR2 FQNEAQ (reference sequence). This CDR3 is 18 amino acids long.

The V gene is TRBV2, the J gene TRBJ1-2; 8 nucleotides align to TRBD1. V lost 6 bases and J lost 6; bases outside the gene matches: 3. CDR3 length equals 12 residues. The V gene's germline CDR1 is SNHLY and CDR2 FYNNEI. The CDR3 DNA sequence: TGTGCCAGCAGGGACAGGGTAAATGGCTACACCTTC. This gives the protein CASRDRVNGYTF.

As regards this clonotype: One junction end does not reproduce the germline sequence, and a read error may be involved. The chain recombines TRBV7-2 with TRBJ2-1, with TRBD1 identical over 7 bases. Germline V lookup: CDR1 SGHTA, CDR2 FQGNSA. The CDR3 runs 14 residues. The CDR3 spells CASSTRTGGYEQFF. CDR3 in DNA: TGCGCCAGCAGCACCCGGACAGGAGGTTATGAGCAGTTCTTC.

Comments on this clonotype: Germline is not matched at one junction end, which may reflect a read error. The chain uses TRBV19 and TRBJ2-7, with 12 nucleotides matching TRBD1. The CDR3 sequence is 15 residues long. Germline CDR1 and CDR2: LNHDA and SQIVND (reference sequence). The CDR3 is CASSFSGQGAYEQHF. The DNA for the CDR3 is TGTGCCAGTAGTTTCTCGGGACAGGGGGCTTACGAGCAGCACTTC.

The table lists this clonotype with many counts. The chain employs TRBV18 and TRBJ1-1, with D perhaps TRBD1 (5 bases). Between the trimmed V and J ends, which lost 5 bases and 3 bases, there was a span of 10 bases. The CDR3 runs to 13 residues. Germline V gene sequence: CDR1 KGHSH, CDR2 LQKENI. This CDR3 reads CASSSTRDTEAFF. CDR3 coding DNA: TGTGCCAGCTCATCCACCAGGGACACTGAAGCTTTCTTT.

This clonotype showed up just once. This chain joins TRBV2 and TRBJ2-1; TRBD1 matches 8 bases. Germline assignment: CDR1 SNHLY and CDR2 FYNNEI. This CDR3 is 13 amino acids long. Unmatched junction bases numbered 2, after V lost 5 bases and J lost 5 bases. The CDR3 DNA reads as TGTGCCAGCAGTCGGACAGGGAACAATGAGCAGTTCTTC. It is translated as CASSRTGNNEQFF. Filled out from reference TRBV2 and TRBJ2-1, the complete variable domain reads EPEVTQTPSHQVTQMGQEVILRCVPISNHLYFYWYRQILGQKVEFLVSFYNNEISEKSEIFDDQFSVERPDGSNFTLKIRSTKLEDSAMYFCASSRTGNNEQFFGPGTRLTVL.

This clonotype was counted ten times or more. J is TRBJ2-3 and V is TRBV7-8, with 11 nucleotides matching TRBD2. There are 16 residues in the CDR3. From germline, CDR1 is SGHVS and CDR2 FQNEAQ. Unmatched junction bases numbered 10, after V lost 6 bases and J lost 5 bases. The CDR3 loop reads CASRWRLAGRLDTQYF. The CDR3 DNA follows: TGTGCCAGCAGGTGGAGACTAGCGGGACGGTTAGATACGCAGTATTTT.

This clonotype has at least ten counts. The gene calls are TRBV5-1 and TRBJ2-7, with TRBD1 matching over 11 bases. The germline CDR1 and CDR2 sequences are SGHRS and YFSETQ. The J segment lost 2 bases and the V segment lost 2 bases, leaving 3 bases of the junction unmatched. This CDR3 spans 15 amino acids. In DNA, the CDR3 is TGCGCCAGCAGCTTACCGGGACAGGGGGCCTACGAGCAGTACTTC. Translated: CASSLPGQGAYEQYF.

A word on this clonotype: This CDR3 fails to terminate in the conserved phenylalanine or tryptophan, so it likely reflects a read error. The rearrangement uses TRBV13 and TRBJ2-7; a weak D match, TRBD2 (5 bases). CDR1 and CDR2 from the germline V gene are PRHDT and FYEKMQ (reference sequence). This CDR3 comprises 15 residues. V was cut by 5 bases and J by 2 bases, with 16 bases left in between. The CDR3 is CASSQERAATYEQYL. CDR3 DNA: TGTGCCAGCAGCCAAGAGAGGGCGGCCACCTACGAGCAGTACCTC.

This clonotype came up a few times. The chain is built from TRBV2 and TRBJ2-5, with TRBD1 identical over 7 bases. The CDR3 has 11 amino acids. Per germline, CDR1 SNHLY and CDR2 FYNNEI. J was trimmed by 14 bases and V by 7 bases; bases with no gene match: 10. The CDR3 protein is CASTEGAGLYF. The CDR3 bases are TGTGCCAGCACCGAGGGGGCAGGCCTATACTTC.

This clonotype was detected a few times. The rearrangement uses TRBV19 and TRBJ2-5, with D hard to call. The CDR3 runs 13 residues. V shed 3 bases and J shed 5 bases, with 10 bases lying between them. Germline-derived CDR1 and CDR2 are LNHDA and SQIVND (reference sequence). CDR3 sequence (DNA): TGTGCCAGTAGTATGGCACGGTTGGAGACCCAGTACTTC. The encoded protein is CASSMARLETQYF.

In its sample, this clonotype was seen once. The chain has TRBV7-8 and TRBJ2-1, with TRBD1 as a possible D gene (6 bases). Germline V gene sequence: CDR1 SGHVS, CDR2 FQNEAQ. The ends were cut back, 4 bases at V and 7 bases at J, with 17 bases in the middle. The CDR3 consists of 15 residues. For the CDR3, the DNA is TGTGCCAGCAGCTCGGGACCGGGCAGGGGAAATGAGCAGTTCTTC. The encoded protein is CASSSGPGRGNEQFF.

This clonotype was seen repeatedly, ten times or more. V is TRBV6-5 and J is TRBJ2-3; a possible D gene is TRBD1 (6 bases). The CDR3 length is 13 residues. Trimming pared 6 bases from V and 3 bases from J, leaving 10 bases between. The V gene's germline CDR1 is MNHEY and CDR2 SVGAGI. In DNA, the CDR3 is TGTGCCAGCAGGTTAGGGGGTACAGATACGCAGTATTTT. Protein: CASRLGGTDTQYF.

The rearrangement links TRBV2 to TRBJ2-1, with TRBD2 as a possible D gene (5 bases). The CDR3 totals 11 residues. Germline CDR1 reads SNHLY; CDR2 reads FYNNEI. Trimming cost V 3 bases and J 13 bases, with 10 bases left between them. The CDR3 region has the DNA TGTGCCAGCAGTGAGTCGGGGTACCAGTTCTTC. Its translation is CASSESGYQFF.

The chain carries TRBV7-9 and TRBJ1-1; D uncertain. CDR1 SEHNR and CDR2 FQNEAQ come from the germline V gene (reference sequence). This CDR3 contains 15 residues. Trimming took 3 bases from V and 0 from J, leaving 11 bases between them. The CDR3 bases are TGTGCCAGCAGCTTGAAGCGGATGATGAACACTGAAGCTTTCTTT. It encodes CASSLKRMMNTEAFF.

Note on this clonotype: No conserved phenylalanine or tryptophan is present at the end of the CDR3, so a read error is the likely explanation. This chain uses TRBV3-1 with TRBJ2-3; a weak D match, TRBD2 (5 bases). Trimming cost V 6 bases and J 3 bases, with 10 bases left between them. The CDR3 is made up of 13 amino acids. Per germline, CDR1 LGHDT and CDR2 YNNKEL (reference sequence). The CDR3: CASSYQRTDTQYS. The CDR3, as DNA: TGTGCCAGCAGTTATCAGCGGACAGATACGCAGTATTCT.

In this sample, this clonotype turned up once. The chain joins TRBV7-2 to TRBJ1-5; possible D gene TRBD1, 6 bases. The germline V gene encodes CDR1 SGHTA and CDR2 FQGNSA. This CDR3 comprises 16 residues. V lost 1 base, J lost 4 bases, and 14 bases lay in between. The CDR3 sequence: CASSLGAGGPNQPQHF. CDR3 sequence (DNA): TGTGCCAGCAGCTTAGGAGCTGGGGGCCCTAATCAGCCCCAGCATTTT.

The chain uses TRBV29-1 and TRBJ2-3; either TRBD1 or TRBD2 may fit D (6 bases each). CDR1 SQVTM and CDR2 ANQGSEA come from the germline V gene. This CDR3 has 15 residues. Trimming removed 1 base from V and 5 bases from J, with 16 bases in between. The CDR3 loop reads CSVEGLGGRGDTQYF. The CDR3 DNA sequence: TGCAGCGTTGAAGGCCTAGGGGGGCGCGGAGATACGCAGTATTTT.

The CDR3 DNA reads TGTGCCATCAGTGCCAAGGCTGTTGGCACTGAAGCTTTCTTT. Protein sequence: CAISAKAVGTEAFF. V gene TRBV10-3 combines with J gene TRBJ1-1; D uncertain. The V gene lost 4 bases and the J gene lost 4 bases, with 13 bases spanning the gap. Germline loops: CDR1 ENHRY, CDR2 SYGVKD. CDR3 length: 14 residues.

The CDR3: CSARVFGRDTDTQYF. The CDR3 DNA reads TGCAGTGCTAGAGTTTTTGGCAGAGACACAGATACGCAGTATTTT. This chain joins TRBV20-1 and TRBJ2-3; D is unresolved. The germline gives CDR1 DFQATT, CDR2 SNEGSKA (reference sequence). The V gene lost 1 base and the J gene lost 2 bases, with 13 bases spanning the gap. This CDR3 is built from 15 residues.